One and the same sample provided the 8 T cell receptor beta chains below, sequenced in a study of shared clonotypes between healthy human individuals. Terminally differentiated effector memory CD45RA+ cells were left out of the naive CD8 fraction, which was CD45RO-negative and positively selected for CCR7. The table came from immunoSEQ multiplex PCR; TCRdb's copy has only in-frame clones and leaves some out. Seen here are about 800,000 clones, about 97% observed once, and the top ten hold about 0.25%. The specimen was naive CD8+ T cells sorted from blood. These receptors were taken from a man aged 30-40 years in good health.

The chain recombines TRBV14 with TRBJ2-7, with a weak D call TRBD2 (5 bases). Germline V lookup: CDR1 SGHDN, CDR2 FVKESK. The CDR3 consists of 11 residues. For the CDR3, the DNA is TGTGGTCGGGATATTATGAATGAGCAGTACTTC. It encodes CGRDIMNEQYF.

This clone occurred once. The genes are TRBV27 and TRBJ2-7; 9 nucleotides align to TRBD1. CDR1 is MNHEY and CDR2 is SMNVEV in the germline V gene (reference sequence). The CDR3 runs 16 residues. V gave up 3 bases and J gave up 0 bases; unmatched junction bases: 6. The CDR3 loop is CASSLAGQGYSYEQYF. For the CDR3, the DNA is TGTGCCAGCAGTTTGGCGGGACAGGGCTACTCCTACGAGCAGTACTTC.

The chain is built from TRBV19 and TRBJ1-1; D remains ambiguous. This CDR3 region has 14 residues. The ends were cut back, 3 bases at V and 1 base at J, with 9 bases in the middle. CDR1 is LNHDA, CDR2 SQIVND, per germline (reference sequence). The CDR3 loop reads CASSIDGWNTEAFF. Here the CDR3 DNA reads TGTGCCAGTAGTATCGACGGTTGGAACACTGAAGCTTTCTTT.

V and J are TRBV6-5 and TRBJ2-1; D remains unclear. CDR1 and CDR2 from the germline V gene are MNHEY and SVGAGI. The V end was cut by 0 bases, the J end by 8 bases, with 5 bases between. There are 12 residues in the CDR3. The CDR3 region has the DNA TGTGCCAGCAGTTACTCGAGTTATGAGCAGTTCTTC. Its translation: CASSYSSYEQFF.

The chain has TRBV15 and TRBJ2-5; tentatively, D is TRBD1 (5 bases). The CDR3 covers 14 residues. From germline, CDR1 is LNHNV and CDR2 YYDKDF (reference sequence). V was pared by 1 base and J by 7 bases, with 13 bases between. This CDR3 reads CATSRATVIGTQYF. In DNA, the CDR3 is TGTGCCACCAGCAGAGCGACAGTGATTGGGACCCAGTACTTC.

With respect to this clone: This specimen includes other DNA sequences encoding the same CDR3. The chain has TRBV5-1 and TRBJ1-5, with 9 bases identical to TRBD1. The CDR3 is 15 amino acids. V gave up 3 bases and J gave up 0 bases; unmatched junction bases: 1. Germline V lookup: CDR1 SGHRS, CDR2 YFSETQ. The CDR3 DNA follows: TGCGCCAGCAGCTCGACAGGGGGTAGCAATCAGCCCCAGCATTTT. Its translation: CASSSTGGSNQPQHF.

The rearrangement joins TRBV28 to TRBJ2-3, with 9 bases matching TRBD1. Per the germline V gene, CDR1 is MDHEN and CDR2 is SYDVKM. After removal of 5 bases from V and 0 bases from J, the junction contained 12 bases not matched to a gene. The CDR3 is 18 amino acids. The CDR3 coding sequence is TGTGCCAGCAGTACCCTAAGGTGGGGACAGGGTAGCACAGATACGCAGTATTTT. Its translation: CASSTLRWGQGSTDTQYF.

The chain recombines TRBV25-1 with TRBJ1-2; the D is unclear. The germline CDR1 and CDR2 sequences are MGHDK and SYGVNS. V was clipped by 7 bases and J by 4 bases, with 10 bases between them. This CDR3 region has 12 residues. CDR3 residues: CASNFGSYGYTF. The CDR3 DNA reads TGTGCCAGCAATTTTGGGAGCTATGGCTACACCTTC.